The clone carrying this T cell receptor (beta chain) was seen more than once but under ten times. Its matching antigen is unknown. A junction boundary mismatches the germline segment, possibly from a read error. The sample belongs to a study of blood T cells in healthy people across ages. Overall study: T cells yielded about one barcoded beta molecule per two cells through template switching.

Findings of the study overall: Roughly linear age-related decline in beta diversity appeared, significant by age about 40. Greater diversity and more naive CD4+ cells were seen in long-lived donors than in aged donors.

Together with a sample-barcoded 5' primer, a J-beta primer mix was included in a second PCR lasting roughly 7 to 11 cycles. A 12-random-nucleotide template-switch adaptor tagged each cDNA molecule. TCRdb re-analysed the 5' RACE reads in MiXCR, keeping a single row per CDR3 protein. The top ten hold roughly 24% of the sample, which has around 580,000 distinct CDR3 sequences, roughly 48% seen once. This CDR3 is built from 14 residues. Germline CDR1 reads SGHTA; CDR2 reads FQGNSA. The sequenced material came from blood. The chain couples TRBV7-2 to TRBJ2-1, with a weak D call TRBD2 (6 bases). The clonotype comes from a man older than 75 in good health. The CDR3 sequence is CASSIAVTYNEQFF. The CDR3 nucleotides read TGTGCCAGCAGCATAGCGGTGACCTACAATGAGCAGTTCTTC.